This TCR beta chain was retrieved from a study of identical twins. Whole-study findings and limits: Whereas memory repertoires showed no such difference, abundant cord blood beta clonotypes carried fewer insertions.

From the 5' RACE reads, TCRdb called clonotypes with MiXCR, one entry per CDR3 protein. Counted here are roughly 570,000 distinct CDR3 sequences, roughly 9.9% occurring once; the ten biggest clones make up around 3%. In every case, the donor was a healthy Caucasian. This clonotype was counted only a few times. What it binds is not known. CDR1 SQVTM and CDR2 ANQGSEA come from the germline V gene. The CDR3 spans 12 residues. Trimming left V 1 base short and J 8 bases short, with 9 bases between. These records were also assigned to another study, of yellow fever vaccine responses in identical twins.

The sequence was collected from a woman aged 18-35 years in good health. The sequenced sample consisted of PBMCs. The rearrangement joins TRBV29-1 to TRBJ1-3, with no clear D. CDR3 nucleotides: TGCAGCGTTGAAGTTGGTATAGACACCATATATTTT. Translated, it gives CSVEVGIDTIYF.